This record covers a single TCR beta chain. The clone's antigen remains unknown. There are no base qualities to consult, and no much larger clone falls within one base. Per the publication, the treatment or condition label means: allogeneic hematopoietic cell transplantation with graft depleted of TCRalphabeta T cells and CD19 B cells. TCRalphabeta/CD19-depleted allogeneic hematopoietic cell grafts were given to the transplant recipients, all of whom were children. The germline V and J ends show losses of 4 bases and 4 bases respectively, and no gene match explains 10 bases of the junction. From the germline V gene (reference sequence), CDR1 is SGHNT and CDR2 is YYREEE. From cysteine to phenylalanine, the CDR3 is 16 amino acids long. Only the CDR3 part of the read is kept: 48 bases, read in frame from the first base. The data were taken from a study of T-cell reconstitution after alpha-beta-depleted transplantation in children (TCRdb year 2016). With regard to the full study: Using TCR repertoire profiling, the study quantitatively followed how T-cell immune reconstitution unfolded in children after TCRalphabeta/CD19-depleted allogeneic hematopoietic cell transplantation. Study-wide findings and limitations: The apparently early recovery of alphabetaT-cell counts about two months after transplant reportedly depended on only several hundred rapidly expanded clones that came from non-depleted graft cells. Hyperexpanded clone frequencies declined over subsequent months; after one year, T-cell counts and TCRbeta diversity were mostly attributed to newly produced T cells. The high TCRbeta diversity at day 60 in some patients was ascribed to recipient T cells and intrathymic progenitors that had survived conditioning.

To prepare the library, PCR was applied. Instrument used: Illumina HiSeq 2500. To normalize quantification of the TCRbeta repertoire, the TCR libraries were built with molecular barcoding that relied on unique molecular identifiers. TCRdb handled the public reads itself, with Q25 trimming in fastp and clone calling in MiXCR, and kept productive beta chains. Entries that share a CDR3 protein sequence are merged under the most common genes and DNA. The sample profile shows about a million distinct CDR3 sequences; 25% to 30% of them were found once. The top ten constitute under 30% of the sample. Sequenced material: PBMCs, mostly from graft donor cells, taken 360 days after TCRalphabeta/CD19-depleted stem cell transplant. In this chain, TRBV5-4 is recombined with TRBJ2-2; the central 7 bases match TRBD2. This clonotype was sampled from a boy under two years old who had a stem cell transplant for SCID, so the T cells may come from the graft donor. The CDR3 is CASSPSGGRSTGELFF. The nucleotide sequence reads TGTGCCAGCAGCCCCTCCGGGGGGAGGAGCACCGGGGAGCTGTTTTTT.